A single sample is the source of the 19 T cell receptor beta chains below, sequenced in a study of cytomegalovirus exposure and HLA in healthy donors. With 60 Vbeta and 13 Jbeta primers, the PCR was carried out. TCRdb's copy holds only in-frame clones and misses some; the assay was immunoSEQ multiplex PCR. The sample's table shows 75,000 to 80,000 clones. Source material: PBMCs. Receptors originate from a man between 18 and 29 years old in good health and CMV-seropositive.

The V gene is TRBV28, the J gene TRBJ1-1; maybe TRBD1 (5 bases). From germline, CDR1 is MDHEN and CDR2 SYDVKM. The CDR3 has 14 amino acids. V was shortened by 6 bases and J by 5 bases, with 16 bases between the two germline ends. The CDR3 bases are TGTGCCAGCAGGACAAGGGGCGCGTTGACTGAAGCTTTCTTT. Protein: CASRTRGALTEAFF.

The CDR3: CASSLWQAQPQHF. As DNA, the CDR3 is TGTGCCAGCAGTTTATGGCAGGCACAGCCCCAGCATTTT. The chain links TRBV28 to TRBJ1-5; D is ambiguous. The V end was cut by 0 bases, the J end by 7 bases, with 7 bases between. From germline, CDR1 is MDHEN and CDR2 SYDVKM. CDR3 length: 13 amino acids.

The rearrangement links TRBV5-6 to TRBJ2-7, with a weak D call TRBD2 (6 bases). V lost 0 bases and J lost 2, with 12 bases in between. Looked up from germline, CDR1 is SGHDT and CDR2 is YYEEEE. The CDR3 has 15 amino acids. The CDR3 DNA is TGTGCCAGCAGCTTGGGGTTGGGGGGTCCCTACGAGCAGTACTTC. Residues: CASSLGLGGPYEQYF.

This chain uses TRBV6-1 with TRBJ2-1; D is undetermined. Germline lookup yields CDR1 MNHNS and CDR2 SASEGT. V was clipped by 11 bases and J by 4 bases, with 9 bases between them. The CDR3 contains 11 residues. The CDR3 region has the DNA TGTGCCTTGACAAATTACAATGAGCAGTTCTTC. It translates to CALTNYNEQFF.

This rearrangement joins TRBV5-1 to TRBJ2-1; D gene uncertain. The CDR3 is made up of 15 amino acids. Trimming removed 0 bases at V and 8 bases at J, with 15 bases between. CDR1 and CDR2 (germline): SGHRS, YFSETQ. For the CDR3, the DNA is TGCGCCAGCAGCTTGGGTGGAGAACCGCACGATGAGCAGTTCTTC. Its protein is CASSLGGEPHDEQFF.

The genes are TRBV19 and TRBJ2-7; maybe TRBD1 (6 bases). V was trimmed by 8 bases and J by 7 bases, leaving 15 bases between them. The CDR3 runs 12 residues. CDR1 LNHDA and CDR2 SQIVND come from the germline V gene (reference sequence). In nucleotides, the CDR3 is TGTGCCAGTCGGAACCCAGACAGGGAGCAGTACTTC. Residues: CASRNPDREQYF.

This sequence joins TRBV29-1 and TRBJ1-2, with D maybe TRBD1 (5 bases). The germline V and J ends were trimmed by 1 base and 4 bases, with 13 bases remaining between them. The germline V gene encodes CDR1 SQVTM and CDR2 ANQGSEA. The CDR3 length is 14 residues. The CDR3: CSVEVFRTLYGYTF. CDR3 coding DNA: TGCAGCGTTGAAGTATTTAGGACACTCTATGGCTACACCTTC. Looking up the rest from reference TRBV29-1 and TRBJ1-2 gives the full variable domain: SAVISQKPSRDICQRGTSLTIQCQVDSQVTMMFWYRQQPGQSLTLIATANQGSEATYESGFVIDKFPISRPNLTFSTLTVSNMSPEDSSIYLCSVEVFRTLYGYTFGSGTRLTVV.

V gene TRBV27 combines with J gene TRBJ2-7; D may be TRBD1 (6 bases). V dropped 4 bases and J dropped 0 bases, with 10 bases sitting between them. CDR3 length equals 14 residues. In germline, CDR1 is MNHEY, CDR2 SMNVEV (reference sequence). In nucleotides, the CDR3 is TGTGCCAGCAGTTGGACAGCCGGCTCCTACGAGCAGTACTTC. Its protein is CASSWTAGSYEQYF.

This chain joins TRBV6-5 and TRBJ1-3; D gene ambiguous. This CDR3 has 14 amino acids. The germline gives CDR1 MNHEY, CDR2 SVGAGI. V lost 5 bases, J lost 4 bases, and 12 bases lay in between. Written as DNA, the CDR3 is TGTGCCAGCAGTCCTAGGAGGGAGGGAAACACCATATATTTT. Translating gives CASSPRREGNTIYF.

The CDR3 spells CASSLTGANYGYTF. The CDR3 nucleotides read TGTGCCAGCAGCTTGACAGGGGCTAACTATGGCTACACCTTC. The rearrangement links TRBV4-2 to TRBJ1-2; 8 bases match TRBD1. The CDR3 has 14 amino acids. V shed 5 bases, J shed 0 bases, and the junction held 2 bases outside the gene matches. Germline V gives CDR1 LGHNA, CDR2 YNFKEQ.

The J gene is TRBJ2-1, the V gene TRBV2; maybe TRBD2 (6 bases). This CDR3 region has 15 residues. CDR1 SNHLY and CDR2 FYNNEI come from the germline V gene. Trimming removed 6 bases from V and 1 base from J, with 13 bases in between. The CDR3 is CASSPTSMSYNEQFF. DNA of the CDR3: TGTGCCAGCAGCCCCACTAGCATGTCCTACAATGAGCAGTTCTTC.

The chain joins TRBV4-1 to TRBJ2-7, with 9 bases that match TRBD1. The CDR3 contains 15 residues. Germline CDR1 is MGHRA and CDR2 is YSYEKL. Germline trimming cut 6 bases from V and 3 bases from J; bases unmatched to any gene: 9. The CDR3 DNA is TGCGCCAGCAGGAAACTCGACAGGGGGGACTACGAGCAGTACTTC. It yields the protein CASRKLDRGDYEQYF.

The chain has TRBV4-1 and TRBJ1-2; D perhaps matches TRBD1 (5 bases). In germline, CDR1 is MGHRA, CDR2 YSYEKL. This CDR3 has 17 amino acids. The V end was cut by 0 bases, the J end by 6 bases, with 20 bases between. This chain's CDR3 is CASSQDSGRGEGNGYTF. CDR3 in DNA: TGCGCCAGCAGCCAAGACTCGGGGAGGGGTGAGGGGAATGGCTACACCTTC.

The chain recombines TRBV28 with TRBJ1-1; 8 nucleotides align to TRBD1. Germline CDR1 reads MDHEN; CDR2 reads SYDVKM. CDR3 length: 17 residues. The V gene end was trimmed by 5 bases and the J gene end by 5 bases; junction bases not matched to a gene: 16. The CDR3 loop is CASSTGTGEIRGTEAFF. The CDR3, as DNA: TGTGCCAGCAGTACCGGGACAGGTGAGATTCGCGGGACTGAAGCTTTCTTT.

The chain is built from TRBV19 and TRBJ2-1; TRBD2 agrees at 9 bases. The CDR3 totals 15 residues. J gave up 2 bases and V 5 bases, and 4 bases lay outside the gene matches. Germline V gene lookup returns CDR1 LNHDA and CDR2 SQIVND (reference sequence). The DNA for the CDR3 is TGTGCCAGTAGTTTTAGCGGGGGCACCTACAATGAGCAGTTCTTC. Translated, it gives CASSFSGGTYNEQFF.

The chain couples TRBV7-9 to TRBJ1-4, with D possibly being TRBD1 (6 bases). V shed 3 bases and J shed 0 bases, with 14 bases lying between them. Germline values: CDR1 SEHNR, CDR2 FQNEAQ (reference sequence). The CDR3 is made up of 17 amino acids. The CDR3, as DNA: TGTGCCAGCAGCTTTATTTTCCGACAGGCAACTAATGAAAAACTGTTTTTT. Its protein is CASSFIFRQATNEKLFF.

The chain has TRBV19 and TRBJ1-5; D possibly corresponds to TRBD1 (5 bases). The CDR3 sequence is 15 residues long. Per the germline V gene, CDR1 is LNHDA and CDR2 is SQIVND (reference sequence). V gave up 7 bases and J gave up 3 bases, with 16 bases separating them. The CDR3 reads CASNNFQGFNQPQHF. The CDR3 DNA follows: TGTGCCAGTAACAATTTCCAGGGATTCAATCAGCCCCAGCATTTT.

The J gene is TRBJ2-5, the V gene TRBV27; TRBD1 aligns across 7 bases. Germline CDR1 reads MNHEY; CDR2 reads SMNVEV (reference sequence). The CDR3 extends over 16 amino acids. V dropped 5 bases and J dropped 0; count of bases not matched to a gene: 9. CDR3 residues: CASSPRQGADQETQYF. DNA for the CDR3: TGTGCCAGCAGTCCGCGACAGGGAGCGGACCAAGAGACCCAGTACTTC.

The CDR3 DNA reads TGTGCCAGCAGTTTCTGGGCCCAGGGTCACGAGCAGTACTTC. This sequence encodes CASSFWAQGHEQYF. V usage is TRBV27 and J usage is TRBJ2-7, with D possibly TRBD1 on 5 matching bases. From germline, CDR1 is MNHEY and CDR2 SMNVEV (reference sequence). The CDR3 has 14 residues. Trimming removed 3 bases from V and 5 bases from J, with 14 bases in between.